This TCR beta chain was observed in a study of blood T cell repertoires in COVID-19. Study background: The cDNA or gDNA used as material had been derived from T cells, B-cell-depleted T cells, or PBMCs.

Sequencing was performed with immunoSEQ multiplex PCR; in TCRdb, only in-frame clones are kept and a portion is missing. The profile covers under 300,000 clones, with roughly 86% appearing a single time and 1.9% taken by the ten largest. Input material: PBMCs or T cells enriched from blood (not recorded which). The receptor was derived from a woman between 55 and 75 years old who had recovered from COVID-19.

The CDR3 sequence is CASSKGQGAIGYTF. CDR3 bases: TGTGCCAGCAGCAAAGGACAGGGGGCGATTGGCTACACCTTC. The genes are TRBV9 and TRBJ1-2, with 11 bases that match TRBD1. CDR3 length equals 14 residues. Germline V CDR1 and CDR2: SGDLS, YYNGEE. V shed 4 bases, J shed 7 bases, and the junction held 6 bases outside the gene matches. Based on the CDR3 plus reference TRBV9 and TRBJ1-2, the full variable domain is DSGVTQTPKHLITATGQRVTLRCSPRSGDLSVYWYQQSLDQGLQFLIQYYNGEERAKGNILERFSAQQFPDLHSELNLSSLELGDSALYFCASSKGQGAIGYTFGSGTRLTVV.